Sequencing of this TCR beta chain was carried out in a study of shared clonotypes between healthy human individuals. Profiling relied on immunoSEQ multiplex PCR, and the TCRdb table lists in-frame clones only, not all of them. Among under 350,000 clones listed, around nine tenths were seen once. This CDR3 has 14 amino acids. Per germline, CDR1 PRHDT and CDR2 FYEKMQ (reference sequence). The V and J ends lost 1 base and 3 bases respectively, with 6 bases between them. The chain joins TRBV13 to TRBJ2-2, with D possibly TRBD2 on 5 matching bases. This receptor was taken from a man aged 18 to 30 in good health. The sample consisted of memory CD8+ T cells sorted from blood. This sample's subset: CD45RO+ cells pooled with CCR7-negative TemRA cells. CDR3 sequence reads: CASSLEGDTGELFF. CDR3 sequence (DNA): TGTGCCAGCAGCTTAGAGGGAGACACCGGGGAGCTGTTTTTT.